The source of this T cell receptor (beta chain) is a study of regulatory T cells in long-lasting Graves disease. The V segment lost 3 bases and the J segment 6 bases; nucleotides outside the gene matches: 11. CDR3 size: 15 residues. The germline CDR1 and CDR2 sequences are ENHRY and SYGVKD. CDR3-region Arm-PCR and iRepertoire HTBI primers produced the TCR beta libraries. From the multiplex PCR reads, TCRdb called clonotypes with MiXCR, one entry per CDR3 protein. The sample shows about 540,000 distinct CDR3 sequences, approximately 13% of them seen only once. This clonotype was seen ten or more times. Its matching antigen is unknown. Time point meaning: newly diagnosed GD, antithyroid drugs for less than 3 months. The TCR library used RNA extracted from PBMCs. General study findings and limits: Persistent disease showed a preference for TRBV28, TRBJ1-2 and TRBJ2-5. With some 2,800 shared public clonotypes, persistent patients exceeded new patients, who shared more than 750.

This sample was also put to use in a study of T cells in Graves' hyperthyroidism and ophthalmopathy. That report adds: Patients with uncontrolled infections, other autoimmune diseases, pregnancy or lactation were excluded. Initially, a first-round RT-PCR of the TCR CDR3 employed the HTBI primer set.

The sequence was collected from a man aged 25-40 years with Graves disease. V gene TRBV10-3 combines with J gene TRBJ2-7; 7 bases map to TRBD1. Sequencing was performed on peripheral blood mononuclear cells (PBMCs), taken at new diagnosis, from a patient treated with antithyroid drugs. This CDR3 reads CAISDYGQASSEQYF. The CDR3 coding sequence is TGTGCCATCAGTGACTACGGACAGGCCTCGTCCGAGCAGTACTTC.